The 4 T cell receptor beta chains below come from one sample, sequenced in a study of metastatic and nonmetastatic thyroid tumors. Treatment of any kind had been given to no patient before thyroid surgery. TCRdb recomputed clones from the PCR reads via MiXCR. The sample includes about 92,000 clones, 15% of them seen just once. Sample: blood. These receptor sequences come from a female donor with papillary thyroid cancer or a benign thyroid nodule (not recorded which). Some clones in this sample may be carry-over from other donors' samples.

This clone has only a few counts. The rearrangement joins TRBV5-6 to TRBJ2-1; 13 nucleotides agree with TRBD2. The CDR3 totals 17 residues. Per germline, CDR1 SGHDT and CDR2 YYEEEE. With V trimmed by 1 base and J by 5 bases, 6 bases remained unmatched. The CDR3: CASSLWGTSGANNEQFF. In nucleotides, the CDR3 is TGTGCCAGCAGCTTGTGGGGGACTAGCGGGGCCAACAATGAGCAGTTCTTC.

This clone was picked up many times. The gene calls are TRBV5-1 and TRBJ1-6, with 7 bases that match TRBD1. The CDR3 consists of 14 residues. CDR1 and CDR2 (germline): SGHRS, YFSETQ. Unmatched junction bases numbered 1, after V lost 0 bases and J lost 7 bases. The CDR3 DNA reads as TGCGCCAGCAGCTTGGAGGGGGCAAATTCACCCCTCCACTTT. Its translation: CASSLEGANSPLHF.

This clone came up a few times. The chain recombines TRBV27 with TRBJ2-7; possibly TRBD1 or TRBD2 for D (5 bases each). Germline lookup yields CDR1 MNHEY and CDR2 SMNVEV (reference sequence). The CDR3 totals 13 residues. V dropped 5 bases and J dropped 6 bases, with 14 bases sitting between them. The CDR3 protein is CASSLGELGEQYF. CDR3 DNA sequence: TGTGCCAGCAGTCTGGGGGAATTGGGCGAGCAGTACTTC.

This clone was observed many times. This chain uses TRBV30 with TRBJ2-7; no reliable D call. Germline V CDR1 and CDR2: GTSNPN, SVGIG (reference sequence). The CDR3 is 13 amino acids. Trimming took 5 bases from V and 0 from J, leaving 11 bases between them. CDR3 nucleotides: TGTGCCTGGGGGCGGCCTAGCTCCTACGAGCAGTACTTC. Protein product: CAWGRPSSYEQYF. Supplemented by reference TRBV30 and TRBJ2-7, the full variable domain reads SQTIHQWPATLVQPVGSPLSLECTVEGTSNPNLYWYRQAAGRGLQLLFYSVGIGQISSEVPQNLSASRPQDRQFILSSKKLLLSDSGFYLCAWGRPSSYEQYFGPGTRLTVT.